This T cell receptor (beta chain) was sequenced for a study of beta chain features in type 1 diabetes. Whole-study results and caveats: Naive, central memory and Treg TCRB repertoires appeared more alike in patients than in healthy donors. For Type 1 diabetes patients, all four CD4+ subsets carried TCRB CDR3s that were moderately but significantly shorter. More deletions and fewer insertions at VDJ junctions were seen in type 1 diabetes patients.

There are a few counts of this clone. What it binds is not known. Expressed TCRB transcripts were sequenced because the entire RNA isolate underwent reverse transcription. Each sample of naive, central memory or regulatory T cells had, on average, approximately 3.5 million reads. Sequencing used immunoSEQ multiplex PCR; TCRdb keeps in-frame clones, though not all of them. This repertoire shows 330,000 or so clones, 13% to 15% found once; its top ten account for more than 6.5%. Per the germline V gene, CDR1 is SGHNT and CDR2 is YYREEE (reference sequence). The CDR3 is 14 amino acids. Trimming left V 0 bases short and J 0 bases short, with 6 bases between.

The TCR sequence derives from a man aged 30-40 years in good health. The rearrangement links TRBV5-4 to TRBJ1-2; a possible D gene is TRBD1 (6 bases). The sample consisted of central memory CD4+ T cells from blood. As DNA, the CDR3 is TGTGCCAGCAGCTTGGGACAGGCTAACTATGGCTACACCTTC. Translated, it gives CASSLGQANYGYTF.